The next 26 T cell receptor beta chains were all read from a single sample in a study of Ad26.COV2.S vaccination and SARS-CoV-2 variants. The method was immunoSEQ multiplex PCR; TCRdb's version includes in-frame clones alone and lacks a portion of them. The data contain roughly 500,000 clones, roughly 89% of them singletons. Treatment specified: about 20 received Ad26.COV2.S at low or high dose, single or two shots; 5 received placebo; per-sample allocation not given. Material that was analyzed had been drawn on day 63 after the first vaccine or placebo injection. The sample was peripheral blood, taken in a trial of Ad26.COV2.S vaccine versus placebo. These receptors originate from a person aged 18 to 59 who received the Ad26.COV2.S COVID-19 vaccine or a placebo.

The rearrangement joins TRBV7-6 to TRBJ2-5, with 8 bases lining up with TRBD2. V trimming: 5 bases; J trimming: 5 bases; junction bases outside the gene matches: 13. CDR3 length: 16 amino acids. CDR1 is SGHVS and CDR2 is FNYEAQ in the germline V gene. Written as DNA, the CDR3 is TGTGCCAGCAGCGCTAATCCGGGACTAGGCGCGGAGACCCAGTACTTC. Residues: CASSANPGLGAETQYF.

The chain joins TRBV19 to TRBJ2-1, with 7 bases matching TRBD2. The CDR3 is 17 amino acids. CDR1 and CDR2 from the germline V gene are LNHDA and SQIVND (reference sequence). The V segment lost 2 bases and the J segment 5 bases; nucleotides outside the gene matches: 12. In DNA form, the CDR3 reads TGTGCCAGTAGTATACCCCCGGGAGGCGGAGGCCACAATGAGCAGTTCTTC. Its translation: CASSIPPGGGGHNEQFF.

The chain joins TRBV27 to TRBJ1-3; the D is unclear. V lost 5 bases and J lost 0, with 11 bases in between. Germline values: CDR1 MNHEY, CDR2 SMNVEV (reference sequence). The CDR3 totals 15 residues. This CDR3 reads CASSAQGSSGNTIYF. The CDR3 DNA follows: TGTGCCAGCAGTGCCCAAGGGAGCTCTGGAAACACCATATATTTT.

The chain employs TRBV28 and TRBJ2-7; 7 bases match TRBD1. V was clipped by 5 bases and J by 0 bases; unmatched bases: 13. The CDR3 consists of 17 residues. The V gene's germline CDR1 is MDHEN and CDR2 SYDVKM. The CDR3 reads CASSTYWGTEDSYEQYF. The CDR3 DNA reads as TGTGCCAGCAGTACATACTGGGGGACAGAAGACTCCTACGAGCAGTACTTC.

This clone turned up a few times. The chain joins TRBV5-5 to TRBJ1-1; D is possibly TRBD1 (5 bases). This CDR3 region has 16 residues. In germline, CDR1 is SGHKS, CDR2 YYEKEE (reference sequence). The V and J ends lost 2 bases and 2 bases respectively, with 16 bases between them. DNA of the CDR3: TGTGCCAGCAGCTTAACGGGGGAACAGAGAAACACTGAAGCTTTCTTT. This gives the protein CASSLTGEQRNTEAFF. The full variable domain, completed using reference TRBV5-5 and TRBJ1-1, is DAGVTQSPTHLIKTRGQQVTLRCSPISGHKSVSWYQQVLGQGPQFIFQYYEKEERGRGNFPDRFSARQFPNYSSELNVNALLLGDSALYLCASSLTGEQRNTEAFFGQGTRLTVV.

The chain carries TRBV4-1 and TRBJ1-4; unclear D gene. Germline V lookup: CDR1 MGHRA, CDR2 YSYEKL. The V end was cut by 0 bases, the J end by 8 bases, with 10 bases between. This CDR3 comprises 14 residues. CDR3 in DNA: TGCGCCAGCAGCCAAGAAAACTGGATGGAAAAACTGTTTTTT. It codes for CASSQENWMEKLFF.

The V and J genes are TRBV11-2 and TRBJ2-1; TRBD1 is a possible D gene (5 bases). Per germline, CDR1 SGHAT and CDR2 FQNNGV. This CDR3 has 16 amino acids. With 2 bases removed from V and 0 bases from J, the gap between germline ends came to 11 bases. The CDR3 region has the DNA TGTGCCAGCAGCTTACTTGGGGCCCCCTCCTACAATGAGCAGTTCTTC. Translated: CASSLLGAPSYNEQFF.

The chain employs TRBV30 and TRBJ1-6; D perhaps matches TRBD1 (6 bases). The CDR3 contains 13 residues. Per germline, CDR1 GTSNPN and CDR2 SVGIG (reference sequence). V was trimmed by 5 bases and J by 9 bases, leaving 14 bases between them. CDR3 residues: CAWGGQYGSPLHF. CDR3 bases: TGTGCCTGGGGCGGACAGTACGGTTCACCCCTCCACTTT.

This clone was picked up a small number of times. The gene calls are TRBV3-1 (or the pseudogene TRBV3-2) and TRBJ1-1; D gene uncertain. Germline V gene data show CDR1 as LGHDT and CDR2 as YNNKEL (reference sequence). V was cut by 4 bases and J by 3 bases, with 15 bases left in between. The CDR3 extends over 15 amino acids. DNA for the CDR3: TGTGCCAGCAGCCCCGAGTCGAGCGATGACACTGAAGCTTTCTTT. It yields the protein CASSPESSDDTEAFF.

The chain couples TRBV4-2 to TRBJ2-1, with 14 bases that match TRBD2. Germline V gene data show CDR1 as LGHNA and CDR2 as YNFKEQ. V was clipped by 0 bases and J by 5 bases; unmatched bases: 9. The CDR3 is 19 amino acids. The CDR3 reads CASSQEPGAGLAGDNEQFF. The DNA of the CDR3 is TGTGCCAGCAGCCAAGAGCCGGGGGCGGGACTAGCGGGAGACAATGAGCAGTTCTTC.

This rearrangement joins TRBV6-5 to TRBJ1-5; D is possibly TRBD1 (5 bases). CDR3 size: 14 residues. In germline, CDR1 is MNHEY, CDR2 SVGAGI. The chain's CDR3 is CGGGRDVSNQPQHF. CDR3 DNA: TGTGGAGGAGGCAGGGACGTTAGCAATCAGCCCCAGCATTTT.

A note on this clone: The sample carries other DNA sequences with the same CDR3. The V gene is TRBV9, the J gene TRBJ2-1; 8 bases fit TRBD2. Trimming cost V 0 bases and J 5 bases; bases outside gene matches: 4. The CDR3 consists of 15 residues. Germline V gene sequence: CDR1 SGDLS, CDR2 YYNGEE. The CDR3 reads CASSVAGGPHNEQFF. In DNA, the CDR3 is TGTGCCAGCAGCGTAGCGGGAGGGCCGCACAATGAGCAGTTCTTC.

This clone was found once. The gene calls are TRBV29-1 and TRBJ2-7, with D perhaps matching TRBD1 or TRBD2 (7 bases each). The length of the CDR3 is 13 residues. Germline assignment: CDR1 SQVTM and CDR2 ANQGSEA. V was clipped by 7 bases and J by 6 bases, with 19 bases between them. The CDR3 loop is CSGERPGGGEQYF. The CDR3 region has the DNA TGCAGCGGAGAGCGTCCAGGGGGGGGCGAGCAGTACTTC.

This clone has only one observation. CDR3 bases: TGTGCCAGCAGCTTAAGGCCCGGCAATGAGCAGTTCTTC. It specifies CASSLRPGNEQFF. The chain uses TRBV7-3 and TRBJ2-1; D ambiguous. The CDR3 contains 13 residues. V was cut by 1 base and J by 6 bases, with 7 bases left in between. Germline CDR1 and CDR2: SGHTA and FQGTGA.

This chain uses TRBV7-2 with TRBJ2-1, with D perhaps TRBD1 or TRBD2 (8 bases each). Trimming stripped 2 bases from V and 8 bases from J, with 19 bases between. The CDR3 totals 16 residues. Germline CDR1 is SGHTA and CDR2 is FQGNSA. CDR3 residues: CASSLSRAGGQDEQFF. The CDR3 coding sequence is TGTGCCAGCAGCTTATCGCGGGCGGGGGGACAGGATGAGCAGTTCTTC.

The chain has TRBV7-2 and TRBJ2-1; D is uncertain. The CDR3 extends over 14 amino acids. Germline values: CDR1 SGHTA, CDR2 FQGNSA. Trimming removed 1 base from V and 6 bases from J, with 10 bases in between. CDR3 coding DNA: TGTGCCAGCAGCTTAGTAGTGCGGAGCAATGAGCAGTTCTTC. Its protein is CASSLVVRSNEQFF.

This rearrangement joins TRBV9 to TRBJ2-7; TRBD1 matches 7 bases. V lost 3 bases, J lost 2 bases, and 8 bases stayed unmatched. Per germline, CDR1 SGDLS and CDR2 YYNGEE. There are 15 residues in the CDR3. Here the CDR3 DNA reads TGTGCCAGCAGCGCTGGGGACAGCTTTCCCTACGAGCAGTACTTC. Amino acids: CASSAGDSFPYEQYF.

The rearrangement uses TRBV11-2 and TRBJ1-2; D unclear. The CDR3 has 14 residues. V was cut by 1 base and J by 4 bases, with 10 bases left in between. From germline, CDR1 is SGHAT and CDR2 FQNNGV. The CDR3 sequence: CASSLVRAIYGYTF. CDR3 in DNA: TGTGCCAGCAGCTTAGTTCGGGCGATCTATGGCTACACCTTC.

The chain carries TRBV6-5 and TRBJ2-3; D may correspond to TRBD1 or TRBD2 (6 bases each). The CDR3 length is 15 residues. CDR1 MNHEY and CDR2 SVGAGI come from the germline V gene. V shed 5 bases and J shed 6 bases, with 18 bases lying between them. In DNA form, the CDR3 reads TGTGCCAGCAGTAACGGGGACAAGGGAGGTGATACGCAGTATTTT. This encodes CASSNGDKGGDTQYF.

This clone was recorded once. Within the sample, other DNA sequences also encode this same CDR3. V is TRBV7-2 and J is TRBJ2-5; tentatively, D is TRBD2 (5 bases). The CDR3 loop spans 14 amino acids. Germline CDR1 is SGHTA and CDR2 is FQGNSA. V lost 3 bases and J lost 1, with 9 bases in between. The CDR3 protein is CASSLGGPQETQYF. The CDR3, as DNA: TGTGCCAGCAGCTTGGGCGGGCCCCAAGAGACCCAGTACTTC.

The chain uses TRBV4-2 and TRBJ2-3; no clear D. With 0 bases removed from V and 0 bases from J, the gap between germline ends came to 10 bases. The CDR3 extends over 16 amino acids. Germline V lookup: CDR1 LGHNA, CDR2 YNFKEQ. The CDR3 sequence is CASSQEKLFSTDTQYF. CDR3 sequence (DNA): TGTGCCAGCAGCCAAGAGAAATTGTTTAGCACAGATACGCAGTATTTT.

The rearrangement joins TRBV5-1 to TRBJ2-7, with D uncertain. Germline CDR1 SGHRS, CDR2 YFSETQ. Trimming left V 4 bases short and J 4 bases short, with 15 bases between. The CDR3 is 14 amino acids. CDR3 nucleotides: TGCGCCAGCAGCCTAGACGGTATGACGTACGAGCAGTACTTC. Residues: CASSLDGMTYEQYF.

This chain joins TRBV12-3 or TRBV12-4 and TRBJ2-5, with D perhaps TRBD2 (6 bases). Trimming left V 5 bases short and J 5 bases short, with 9 bases between. The CDR3 extends over 12 amino acids. CDR3 sequence: CASSPGLETQYF. The CDR3 coding sequence is TGTGCCAGCAGTCCGGGACTCGAGACCCAGTACTTC.

The chain combines TRBV28 with TRBJ1-4; 12 bases align to TRBD1. The germline V gene has CDR1 MDHEN and CDR2 SYDVKM. The junction had 5 bases not matched to a gene; V was cut back by 7 bases and J by 5 bases. The CDR3 has 15 amino acids. The CDR3 DNA sequence: TGTGCCAGCAATAGGGACAGGGGGCAAAATGAAAAACTGTTTTTT. It translates to CASNRDRGQNEKLFF.

Worth noting for this clone: Distinct nucleotide sequences in the sample also encode this CDR3. The gene calls are TRBV7-2 and TRBJ2-2, with no clear D. This CDR3 spans 14 amino acids. The V end was cut by 2 bases, the J end by 0 bases, with 4 bases between. Per germline, CDR1 SGHTA and CDR2 FQGNSA. CDR3 region: CASSLPPNTGELFF. The CDR3 DNA follows: TGTGCCAGCAGCTTACCCCCGAACACCGGGGAGCTGTTTTTT. The whole variable domain, remainder taken from reference TRBV7-2 and TRBJ2-2, is GAGVSQSPSNKVTEKGKDVELRCDPISGHTALYWYRQSLGQGLEFLIYFQGNSAPDKSGLPSDRFSAERTGGSVSTLTIQRTQQEDSAVYLCASSLPPNTGELFFGEGSRLTVL.

The chain joins TRBV11-2 to TRBJ2-3, with TRBD2 identical over 12 bases. The CDR3 has 18 residues. Unmatched junction bases numbered 17, after V lost 5 bases and J lost 8 bases. The germline CDR1 and CDR2 sequences are SGHAT and FQNNGV. The CDR3 sequence: CASSPGTSGRSRFGTQYF. CDR3 DNA sequence: TGTGCCAGCAGCCCTGGGACTAGCGGGCGCAGCCGTTTCGGTACGCAGTATTTT.